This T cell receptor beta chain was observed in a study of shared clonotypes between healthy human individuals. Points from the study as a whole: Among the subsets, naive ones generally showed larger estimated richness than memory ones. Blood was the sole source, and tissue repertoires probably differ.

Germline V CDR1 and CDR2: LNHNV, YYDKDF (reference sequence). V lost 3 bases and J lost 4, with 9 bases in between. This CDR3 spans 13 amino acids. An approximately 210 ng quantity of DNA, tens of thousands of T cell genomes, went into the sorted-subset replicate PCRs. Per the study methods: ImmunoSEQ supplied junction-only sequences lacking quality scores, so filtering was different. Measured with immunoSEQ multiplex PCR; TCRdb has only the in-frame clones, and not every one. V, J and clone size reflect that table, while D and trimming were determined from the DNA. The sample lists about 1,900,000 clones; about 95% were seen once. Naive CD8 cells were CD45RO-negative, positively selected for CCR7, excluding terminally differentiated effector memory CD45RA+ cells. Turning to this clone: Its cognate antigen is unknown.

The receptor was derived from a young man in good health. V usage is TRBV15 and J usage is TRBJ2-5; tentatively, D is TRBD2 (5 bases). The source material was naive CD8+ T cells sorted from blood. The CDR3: CATSSGLRETQYF. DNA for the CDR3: TGTGCCACCAGCAGCGGACTGCGAGAGACCCAGTACTTC.